The sequence of this TCR beta chain was determined in a study of cytomegalovirus exposure and HLA in healthy donors. Comment on this clone: What it recognizes is unknown.

The study ran its PCR with 60 Vbeta and 13 Jbeta primers. TCRdb's table, derived via immunoSEQ multiplex PCR, lists solely in-frame clones and lacks some. The table has fewer than 200,000 clones, 80% to 90% seen once. Study-level points and caveats: Usually a TCR sequence was rare, but some public TCRs were found in many donors. Most subjects' HLA-A and HLA-B alleles were reportedly predicted from TCR beta sequences.

This TCR was recovered from a woman aged 25-40 years in good health and CMV-seropositive. Material for sequencing was PBMCs.

The CDR3: CASSHRTGGIYEQYF. In DNA form, the CDR3 reads TGCGCCAGCAGCCACCGGACAGGGGGAATCTACGAGCAGTACTTC. The J gene is TRBJ2-7, the V gene TRBV5-1; 10 bases align to TRBD1. V was pared by 4 bases and J by 3 bases, with 7 bases of the junction left unmatched. Per the germline V gene, CDR1 is SGHRS and CDR2 is YFSETQ. The CDR3 loop spans 15 amino acids.